The 27 T cell receptor beta chains given below trace back to one sample, sequenced in a study of CD8 T cells in ankylosing spondylitis. TCRdb used MiXCR to reprocess the 5' RACE reads, holding one entry per CDR3 protein. The data show 200,000 or so distinct CDR3 sequences, 13% seen once. Source material: blood, either unsorted or a sorted T cell fraction (not recorded which). The origin of the receptors is a female donor with ankylosing spondylitis or in good health (not recorded which).

This clonotype appeared many times. CDR3: CASSQGVGAGNIQYF. DNA of the CDR3: TGCGCCAGCAGCCAAGGGGTTGGGGCTGGTAACATTCAGTACTTC. The gene calls are TRBV4-3 and TRBJ2-4; a possible D gene is TRBD1 (5 bases). Trimming removed 1 base from V and 7 bases from J, with 14 bases in between. CDR3 length: 15 residues. CDR1 and CDR2 (germline): LGHNA, YSLEER.

This clonotype appeared a few times. CDR3 sequence (DNA): TGTGCCAGCACCCTAAATCCGGCGGGAAAGTCTGAGACCCAGTACTTC. This translates into CASTLNPAGKSETQYF. This chain connects TRBV6-1 to TRBJ2-5; tentatively, D is TRBD2 (6 bases). The CDR3 spans 16 residues. Germline CDR1 is MNHNS and CDR2 is SASEGT. V dropped 7 bases and J dropped 5 bases, with 23 bases sitting between them.

In this sample, this clonotype turned up many times. This sequence joins TRBV12-3 or TRBV12-4 and TRBJ1-1; no firm D call. V lost 2 bases and J 2 bases, leaving 12 bases between the germline ends. CDR3 size: 15 residues. The CDR3 nucleotides read TGTGCCAGCAGTTTAAATGGTCAGGCTAACACTGAAGCTTTCTTT. Protein sequence: CASSLNGQANTEAFF.

This clonotype was recorded at least ten times. V is TRBV20-1 and J is TRBJ2-1, with 10 bases fitting TRBD2. The V gene's germline CDR1 is DFQATT and CDR2 SNEGSKA (reference sequence). Trimming took 4 bases from V and 5 from J; bases not matched to a gene: 5. The CDR3 length is 14 residues. DNA of the CDR3: TGCAGTGCTAACGGACTAGCGGAAAACAATGAGCAGTTCTTC. Translation: CSANGLAENNEQFF.

Comments on this clonotype: A single base separates this from a much larger clone, so it may be a read error. V is TRBV4-3 and J is TRBJ2-2; D gene uncertain. The germline V gene has CDR1 LGHNA and CDR2 YSLEER. This CDR3 comprises 17 residues. The CDR3 is CASNQDHAAANTGELFF. The CDR3 DNA reads TGCGCCAGCAACCAAGATCACGCTGCGGCGAACACCGGGGAGCTGTTTTTT.

There are many counts of this clonotype. J is TRBJ2-7 and V is TRBV7-2; the D gene is possibly TRBD1 (5 bases). V dropped 5 bases and J dropped 3 bases, with 17 bases sitting between them. The CDR3 has 15 residues. Germline V gives CDR1 SGHTA, CDR2 FQGNSA. CDR3 protein: CASSRGRTIFYEQYF. CDR3 DNA: TGTGCCAGCAGCCGAGGACGGACAATTTTCTACGAGCAGTACTTC. The whole variable domain, remainder taken from reference TRBV7-2 and TRBJ2-7, is GAGVSQSPSNKVTEKGKDVELRCDPISGHTALYWYRQSLGQGLEFLIYFQGNSAPDKSGLPSDRFSAERTGGSVSTLTIQRTQQEDSAVYLCASSRGRTIFYEQYFGPGTRLTVT.

This clonotype came up a few times. V usage is TRBV18 and J usage is TRBJ2-7, with a weak D call TRBD2 (6 bases). Germline loops: CDR1 KGHSH, CDR2 LQKENI. This CDR3 is 15 amino acids long. V was cut by 0 bases and J by 4 bases, with 13 bases left in between. The CDR3, as DNA: TGTGCCAGCTCACCACCGACCCAGGGAGGTTACGAGCAGTACTTC. Its translation is CASSPPTQGGYEQYF.

The table lists this clonotype with many counts. The chain joins TRBV12-3 or TRBV12-4 to TRBJ1-2, with TRBD1 identical over 7 bases. J gave up 7 bases and V 7 bases, and 6 bases lay outside the gene matches. The CDR3 has 12 residues. The CDR3 DNA sequence: TGTGCCAGCACCGTTGACAGGGCTGGCTACACCTTC. It yields the protein CASTVDRAGYTF.

This rearrangement joins TRBV18 to TRBJ1-1; D unresolved. Trimming removed 2 bases at V and 3 bases at J, with 7 bases between. Germline values: CDR1 KGHSH, CDR2 LQKENI. The CDR3 spans 13 residues. The CDR3 sequence is CASSPLGDTEAFF. The CDR3 DNA is TGTGCCAGCTCACCATTGGGAGACACTGAAGCTTTCTTT.

This clonotype was recorded a few times. The genes are TRBV27 and TRBJ2-7; a possible D gene is TRBD1 (6 bases). V was trimmed by 2 bases and J by 3 bases, leaving 14 bases between them. The germline gives CDR1 MNHEY, CDR2 SMNVEV (reference sequence). This CDR3 has 15 residues. The CDR3 here is CASSLGGSAYYEQYF. The CDR3 bases are TGTGCCAGCAGTTTAGGGGGCTCGGCCTACTACGAGCAGTACTTC.

There are many counts of this clonotype. This sequence joins TRBV7-2 and TRBJ2-7; 10 bases line up with TRBD2. This CDR3 comprises 15 residues. CDR1 SGHTA and CDR2 FQGNSA come from the germline V gene. The V and J ends lost 4 bases and 4 bases, in that order; junction bases with no gene match: 7. This chain's CDR3 is CASSSAAGGGYEQYF. Written as DNA, the CDR3 is TGTGCCAGCAGCTCTGCAGCGGGAGGGGGTTACGAGCAGTACTTC.

The chain carries TRBV19 and TRBJ2-5; D may be TRBD1 (6 bases). This CDR3 is 13 amino acids long. With 10 bases removed from V and 0 bases from J, the gap between germline ends came to 12 bases. Per the germline V gene, CDR1 is LNHDA and CDR2 is SQIVND (reference sequence). CDR3 sequence (DNA): TGTGCCACGGGGACAACCTACCAAGAGACCCAGTACTTC. This translates into CATGTTYQETQYF.

V usage is TRBV6-2 or TRBV6-3 and J usage is TRBJ2-1, with 12 bases that match TRBD2. Germline CDR1 reads MNHEY; CDR2 reads SVGEGT. Trimming at V came to 4 bases and at J to 7 bases, leaving 5 bases not matched to a gene. The CDR3 sequence is 15 residues long. The DNA of the CDR3 is TGTGCCAGCAGTTCTCTAGCGGGAGGGCTGAATGAGCAGTTCTTC. This gives the protein CASSSLAGGLNEQFF.

This clonotype was observed at least ten times. The chain links TRBV5-1 to TRBJ2-7; D could derive from TRBD1 or TRBD2 (5 bases each). This CDR3 has 12 amino acids. Germline CDR1 is SGHRS and CDR2 is YFSETQ. Trimming left V 4 bases short and J 7 bases short, with 12 bases between. The CDR3 spells CASSLGTAEQYF. For the CDR3, the DNA is TGCGCCAGCAGCCTCGGGACGGCTGAGCAGTACTTC.

V gene TRBV5-1 combines with J gene TRBJ2-7, with D possibly matching TRBD1 (6 bases). V was clipped by 5 bases and J by 6 bases, with 15 bases between them. The CDR3 extends over 13 amino acids. Germline values: CDR1 SGHRS, CDR2 YFSETQ. As DNA, the CDR3 is TGCGCCAGCAGTCTTGGATACAGGGTCGAGCAGTACTTC. Protein: CASSLGYRVEQYF.

This clonotype was counted many times. In DNA, the CDR3 is TGTGCCAGCAGCCAAGGATTCAATCAGCCCCAGCATTTT. This sequence encodes CASSQGFNQPQHF. The V gene is TRBV3-1, the J gene TRBJ1-5, with D uncertain. The CDR3 is made up of 13 amino acids. Trimming removed 1 base at V and 3 bases at J, with 4 bases between. CDR1 LGHDT and CDR2 YNNKEL come from the germline V gene (reference sequence).

In its sample, this clonotype was seen many times. The chain is built from TRBV7-3 and TRBJ2-2; 7 bases align to TRBD2. Unmatched junction bases numbered 6, after V lost 1 base and J lost 4 bases. The CDR3 is made up of 16 amino acids. The V gene's germline CDR1 is SGHTA and CDR2 FQGTGA. CDR3 in amino acids: CASSLRPTSVTGELFF. The CDR3 DNA reads TGTGCCAGCAGCTTAAGGCCCACTAGCGTCACCGGGGAGCTGTTTTTT.

At least ten counts were recorded for this clonotype. The rearrangement links TRBV10-3 to TRBJ2-2, with 8 positions matching TRBD1. Germline CDR1 is ENHRY and CDR2 is SYGVKD. The junction had 8 bases not matched to a gene; V was cut back by 3 bases and J by 2 bases. This CDR3 contains 17 residues. The CDR3 protein is CAISEHRTGTNTGELFF. The CDR3 DNA is TGTGCCATCAGTGAACACCGGACAGGGACCAACACCGGGGAGCTGTTTTTT.

This clonotype was seen repeatedly, ten times or more. This chain uses TRBV29-1 with TRBJ2-1; D remains ambiguous. CDR1 SQVTM and CDR2 ANQGSEA come from the germline V gene. V gave up 3 bases and J gave up 6 bases, with 3 bases separating them. The CDR3 is 10 residues long. The CDR3 loop is CSVDSNEQFF. Here the CDR3 DNA reads TGCAGCGTTGATAGCAATGAGCAGTTCTTC.

The sample holds many counts of this clonotype. The V gene is TRBV21-1, the J gene TRBJ1-5; the table's D call TRBD1 went unverified against the DNA. TRBV21-1 is listed as a pseudogene. The CDR3 consists of 15 residues. The CDR3 nucleotides are TGTGCCAGCAGCAACGGTGCGAGACAGAATCAGCCCCAGCATTTT. Its protein is CASSNGARQNQPQHF.

This clonotype was recorded at least ten times. This chain links TRBV29-1 with TRBJ2-3; weak D call: TRBD2 (5 bases). This CDR3 region has 16 residues. The V end was cut by 2 bases, the J end by 5 bases, with 20 bases between. Germline V gene data show CDR1 as SQVTM and CDR2 as ANQGSEA. The CDR3 DNA reads TGCAGCGTTGAATCCCCCTCTAGCTACCAAGGAGATACGCAGTATTTT. Amino acid sequence: CSVESPSSYQGDTQYF.

Ten or more counts support this clonotype. The V gene is TRBV6-2 or TRBV6-3, the J gene TRBJ2-3, with no clear D. CDR1 and CDR2 from the germline V gene are MNHEY and SVGEGT. This CDR3 is built from 14 residues. Trimming removed 10 bases at V and 6 bases at J, with 20 bases between. CDR3 loop: CAIAKPNMADTQYF. The CDR3 nucleotides read TGTGCCATCGCTAAACCTAATATGGCGGATACGCAGTATTTT.

This clonotype was observed a few times. The chain carries TRBV12-3 or TRBV12-4 and TRBJ2-7; D is ambiguous. Trimming cost V 7 bases and J 6 bases, with 13 bases left between them. The CDR3 extends over 12 amino acids. The CDR3 is CASTRASGEQYF. Here the CDR3 DNA reads TGTGCCAGCACCCGGGCCTCCGGCGAGCAGTACTTC.

The CDR3 nucleotides are TGCGCCAGCAGCCAGCGATCCTTCCGGGAGCCGCCAAATACGCAGTATTTT. Amino acids: CASSQRSFREPPNTQYF. V and J are TRBV4-3 and TRBJ2-3, with a tentative D call TRBD2 (6 bases). The CDR3 is 17 residues long. Germline V gives CDR1 LGHNA, CDR2 YSLEER. V was trimmed by 3 bases and J by 7 bases, leaving 23 bases between them.

This clonotype was recorded at least ten times. This chain connects TRBV24-1 to TRBJ2-3; 7 bases are shared with TRBD2. The J segment lost 4 bases and the V segment lost 8 bases, leaving 5 bases of the junction unmatched. This CDR3 has 13 amino acids. The germline gives CDR1 KGHDR, CDR2 SFDVKD. CDR3 protein: CATKREGADTQYF. In nucleotides, the CDR3 is TGTGCCACCAAAAGGGAGGGCGCAGATACGCAGTATTTT.

This clonotype was seen ten or more times. CDR3 DNA sequence: TGTGCCAGCAGTGTTTACTACAATGAGCAGTTCTTC. Its translation is CASSVYYNEQFF. This chain uses TRBV6-1 with TRBJ2-1; D remains ambiguous. Germline CDR1 MNHNS, CDR2 SASEGT. Trimming stripped 4 bases from V and 3 bases from J, with 4 bases between. The CDR3 runs 12 residues.

This clonotype was seen ten or more times. V and J are TRBV15 and TRBJ1-1, with 10 bases lining up with TRBD1. The V and J ends lost 1 base and 8 bases, in that order; junction bases with no gene match: 10. CDR1 is LNHNV, CDR2 YYDKDF, per germline (reference sequence). The CDR3 is 16 residues long. The CDR3 sequence is CATSRGRDRGLAEAFF. CDR3 in DNA: TGTGCCACCAGCAGAGGCCGGGACAGGGGCCTAGCAGAAGCTTTCTTT. The entire variable domain, with the rest obtained from reference TRBV15 and TRBJ1-1, is as follows: DAMVIQNPRYQVTQFGKPVTLSCSQTLNHNVMYWYQQKSSQAPKLLFHYYDKDFNNEADTPDNFQSRRPNTSFCFLDIRSPGLGDTAMYLCATSRGRDRGLAEAFFGQGTRLTVV.